The 10 T cell receptor beta chains given below trace back to one sample, sequenced in a study of blood T cell repertoires in COVID-19. Profiled with immunoSEQ multiplex PCR; TCRdb holds only in-frame clones, not every one. The sample has about 160,000 clones, about four fifths seen once. The source material was peripheral blood. Receptors originate from a man aged 55 to 70 with active or convalescent COVID-19.

The rearrangement links TRBV5-5 to TRBJ1-1; D gene ambiguous. The CDR3 spans 14 residues. The germline V gene encodes CDR1 SGHKS and CDR2 YYEKEE (reference sequence). Trimming took off 0 bases at V and 4 bases at J, with 10 bases between the two ends. The CDR3 sequence is CASSLGAGPTEAFF. The CDR3 nucleotides read TGTGCCAGCAGCTTGGGAGCGGGCCCCACTGAAGCTTTCTTT.

The chain recombines TRBV4-2 with TRBJ1-1, with 7 bases that match TRBD1. There are 15 residues in the CDR3. Germline loops: CDR1 LGHNA, CDR2 YNFKEQ. Trimming removed 3 bases from V and 1 base from J; junction bases left unmatched: 5. CDR3 nucleotides: TGTGCCAGCAGCCAGTCGGACAGGAAGAACACTGAAGCTTTCTTT. As protein: CASSQSDRKNTEAFF.

The rearrangement joins TRBV7-2 to TRBJ2-3, with D possibly matching TRBD1 (5 bases). Looked up from germline, CDR1 is SGHTA and CDR2 is FQGNSA. Between the trimmed V and J ends, which lost 5 bases and 4 bases, there was a span of 7 bases. CDR3 length: 12 amino acids. CDR3 residues: CASSGASDTQYF. The CDR3 DNA follows: TGTGCCAGCAGCGGGGCTTCAGATACGCAGTATTTT.

J is TRBJ2-7 and V is TRBV7-3; TRBD2 is a possible D gene (7 bases). V dropped 3 bases and J dropped 9 bases, with 15 bases sitting between them. The CDR3 totals 13 residues. CDR1 is SGHTA and CDR2 is FQGTGA in the germline V gene. The CDR3: CASSFSDGGRQYF. DNA of the CDR3: TGTGCCAGCAGCTTCTCAGACGGGGGGCGGCAGTACTTC.

V usage is TRBV5-1 and J usage is TRBJ2-3, with a weak D call TRBD1 (6 bases). CDR1 SGHRS and CDR2 YFSETQ come from the germline V gene. The CDR3 totals 14 residues. The V gene lost 3 bases and the J gene lost 2 bases, with 10 bases spanning the gap. As DNA, the CDR3 is TGCGCCAGCAGCTCGGGACAACCCACAGATACGCAGTATTTT. It encodes CASSSGQPTDTQYF. The complete variable domain, with remaining parts taken from reference TRBV5-1 and TRBJ2-3, reads KAGVTQTPRYLIKTRGQQVTLSCSPISGHRSVSWYQQTPGQGLQFLFEYFSETQRNKGNFPGRFSGRQFSNSRSEMNVSTLELGDSALYLCASSSGQPTDTQYFGPGTRLTVL.

This chain links TRBV15 with TRBJ2-4, with 12 positions matching TRBD2. The trim removed 0 bases at V and 6 bases at J, leaving 6 bases unmatched. The CDR3 has 17 amino acids. Germline assignment: CDR1 LNHNV and CDR2 YYDKDF (reference sequence). The CDR3 bases are TGTGCCACCAGCAGAGAAACTAGCGGGGGGTCCCTAAACATTCAGTACTTC. The encoded protein is CATSRETSGGSLNIQYF.

The chain carries TRBV27 and TRBJ1-1; TRBD1 might be the D (5 bases). Germline CDR1 is MNHEY and CDR2 is SMNVEV (reference sequence). V lost 5 bases and J 1 base, leaving 11 bases between the germline ends. The CDR3 length is 14 residues. CDR3 in DNA: TGTGCCAGCAGTCCGCCGGGGGGGAACACTGAAGCTTTCTTT. This sequence encodes CASSPPGGNTEAFF.

This chain uses TRBV10-3 with TRBJ1-2; D possibly corresponds to TRBD1 (6 bases). The CDR3 spans 16 residues. The germline gives CDR1 ENHRY, CDR2 SYGVKD. Trimming removed 0 bases from V and 5 bases from J, with 16 bases in between. CDR3 nucleotide sequence: TGTGCCATCAGTGAGTCGTTCAGGGGCCTTGGGTATGGCTACACCTTC. Translation: CAISESFRGLGYGYTF.

This rearrangement joins TRBV24-1 to TRBJ1-2; no definite D call. V was cut by 3 bases and J by 4 bases, with 20 bases left in between. The CDR3 length is 17 residues. Germline lookup yields CDR1 KGHDR and CDR2 SFDVKD. This CDR3 is CATSDGTDPSFSYGYTF. DNA for the CDR3: TGTGCCACCAGTGATGGAACAGATCCGTCTTTTTCCTATGGCTACACCTTC.

This clone was detected only once. The rearrangement links TRBV7-9 to TRBJ2-1; possibly TRBD2 for D (5 bases). V gave up 2 bases and J gave up 10 bases, with 18 bases separating them. The CDR3 extends over 15 amino acids. Germline loops: CDR1 SEHNR, CDR2 FQNEAQ (reference sequence). CDR3 amino acids: CASSLKQSTSGEQFF. Here the CDR3 DNA reads TGTGCCAGCAGCTTAAAGCAATCCACTTCGGGGGAGCAGTTCTTC.